The 8 T cell receptor beta chains in this list originate from one sample, sequenced in a study of blood T cell repertoires in COVID-19. Measured with immunoSEQ multiplex PCR; TCRdb has only the in-frame clones, and not every one. The table shows a few hundred thousand clones, with 85% to 90% occurring only once. The sequenced material came from peripheral blood. Every receptor here comes from a woman aged 30 to 39 with COVID-19, enrolled during active disease.

V and J are TRBV5-1 and TRBJ1-1; 11 positions agree with TRBD1. CDR1 SGHRS and CDR2 YFSETQ come from the germline V gene. V was pared by 4 bases and J by 5 bases, with 10 bases of the junction left unmatched. This CDR3 is built from 16 residues. DNA of the CDR3: TGCGCCAGCAGCCAACCCGGACAGGGGGCACGGACTGAAGCTTTCTTT. It translates to CASSQPGQGARTEAFF.

This clone showed up just once. The gene calls are TRBV5-6 and TRBJ1-1; D is unresolved. Germline V gene sequence: CDR1 SGHDT, CDR2 YYEEEE. The CDR3 consists of 12 residues. V was cut by 0 bases and J by 10 bases, with 10 bases left in between. The CDR3 loop is CASSLAVSVAFF. In nucleotides, the CDR3 is TGTGCCAGCAGCTTGGCGGTCTCGGTAGCTTTCTTT.

The genes are TRBV20-1 and TRBJ1-1, with no clear D. Germline-derived CDR1 and CDR2 are DFQATT and SNEGSKA (reference sequence). CDR3 length: 11 amino acids. V gave up 2 bases and J gave up 9 bases, with 10 bases separating them. The CDR3 nucleotides read TGCAGTGCTAGAAGCCCCCAACAAGCTTTCTTT. Its protein is CSARSPQQAFF.

The V call is TRBV6-5, the J call TRBJ2-3; 8 bases line up with TRBD2. Germline V gene data show CDR1 as MNHEY and CDR2 as SVGAGI. There are 12 residues in the CDR3. Trimming cost V 8 bases and J 5 bases; bases outside gene matches: 3. In nucleotides, the CDR3 is TGTGCCAGCGGACTAGCAGGAGATACGCAGTATTTT. Amino acids: CASGLAGDTQYF.

This chain links TRBV30 with TRBJ1-5; D unresolved. V lost 0 bases and J lost 1, with 4 bases in between. The CDR3 totals 13 residues. Germline V gives CDR1 GTSNPN, CDR2 SVGIG (reference sequence). CDR3 protein: CAWSVQSNQPQHF. The CDR3 DNA reads as TGTGCCTGGAGTGTACAGAGCAATCAGCCCCAGCATTTT.

The CDR3 DNA reads TGTGCCAGCAGTGAAAGGGTCAGGGTCATGTACGAGCAGTACTTC. Its translation: CASSERVRVMYEQYF. The chain carries TRBV6-1 and TRBJ2-7; a possible D gene is TRBD1 (5 bases). CDR1 and CDR2 (germline): MNHNS, SASEGT. The CDR3 totals 15 residues. V was pared by 2 bases and J by 4 bases, with 15 bases between.

The rearrangement joins TRBV27 to TRBJ2-3; 8 bases agree with TRBD2. Losses at the gene ends were 8 bases for V and 5 bases for J; bases not matched to a gene: 6. CDR1 is MNHEY and CDR2 is SMNVEV in the germline V gene (reference sequence). CDR3 length equals 13 residues. This CDR3 reads CASSPGGRDTQYF. Here the CDR3 DNA reads TGTGCCAGCTCGCCGGGGGGGAGAGATACGCAGTATTTT.

This clone showed up just once. V usage is TRBV7-9 and J usage is TRBJ1-4; D gene unclear. The germline V gene encodes CDR1 SEHNR and CDR2 FQNEAQ (reference sequence). The ends were cut back, 3 bases at V and 2 bases at J, with 10 bases in the middle. This CDR3 is built from 15 residues. The CDR3 sequence: CASSFIPTTNEKLFF. CDR3 nucleotides: TGTGCCAGCAGCTTCATCCCTACTACTAATGAAAAACTGTTTTTT.